This T cell receptor (beta chain) was sequenced for a study of control samples from healthy donors and cancer patients. There are 16 residues in the CDR3. The table came from immunoSEQ multiplex PCR; TCRdb's copy has only in-frame clones and leaves some out. The sample consists of 130,000 to 150,000 clones, just under 95% of them appearing once. This chain joins TRBV12-2 and TRBJ1-2; the DNA was not compared with TRBD1, the D call given in the table. TRBV12-2 is flagged as a pseudogene. The sample was PBMCs. This receptor was identified in a man aged 55 to 70 with colorectal cancer. CDR3 in amino acids: CASRLDRATLKYGYTF. CDR3 DNA: TGTGCAAGTCGCCTCGACAGGGCCACCCTGAAGTATGGCTACACCTTC.